One and the same sample provided the 27 T cell receptor beta chains below, sequenced in a study of cytomegalovirus exposure and HLA in healthy donors. This PCR relied on a set of 60 Vbeta primers and 13 Jbeta primers. The assay was immunoSEQ multiplex PCR, and TCRdb's table has in-frame clones only and misses some. The sample contains 200,000 to 250,000 clones, over 70% of which appear only once. The sample comprised PBMCs. These TCRs come from a woman aged 55-70 years in good health and CMV-seropositive.

The J gene is TRBJ1-4, the V gene TRBV6-1; D perhaps matches TRBD1 (5 bases). CDR3 size: 14 residues. The germline V and J ends were trimmed by 6 bases and 1 base, with 9 bases remaining between them. The germline gives CDR1 MNHNS, CDR2 SASEGT. In DNA form, the CDR3 reads TGTGCCAGCAGACAGGACGGAACTAATGAAAAACTGTTTTTT. It codes for CASRQDGTNEKLFF.

The chain joins TRBV10-1 to TRBJ1-1, with a possible D match to TRBD1 (6 bases). From germline, CDR1 is WNHNN and CDR2 SYGVQD (reference sequence). Trimming stripped 5 bases from V and 2 bases from J, with 9 bases between. This CDR3 has 13 residues. CDR3 loop: CASSRGINTEAFF. CDR3 in DNA: TGCGCCAGCAGTAGGGGGATAAACACTGAAGCTTTCTTT.

The rearrangement uses TRBV5-6 and TRBJ1-5, with 9 bases identical to TRBD1. V gave up 4 bases and J gave up 6 bases; unmatched junction bases: 11. The germline V gene has CDR1 SGHDT and CDR2 YYEEEE. This CDR3 is 16 amino acids long. The CDR3 DNA follows: TGTGCCAGCAGCCAGCGGAACAGGGGGCCTGGTCAGCCCCAGCATTTT. As protein: CASSQRNRGPGQPQHF.

CDR3 DNA sequence: TGTGCCAGCTCAAGGGGGCGAGGGGAGCAGTACTTC. Its translation is CASSRGRGEQYF. This chain connects TRBV18 to TRBJ2-7, with 7 bases fitting TRBD1. V was clipped by 5 bases and J by 7 bases; unmatched bases: 5. The germline gives CDR1 KGHSH, CDR2 LQKENI. The CDR3 has 12 amino acids. Together with reference TRBV18 and TRBJ2-7, the CDR3 gives the full variable domain: NAGVMQNPRHLVRRRGQEARLRCSPMKGHSHVYWYRQLPEEGLKFMVYLQKENIIDESGMPKERFSAEFPKEGPSILRIQQVVRGDSAAYFCASSRGRGEQYFGPGTRLTVT.

J is TRBJ2-7 and V is TRBV19; 9 bases align to TRBD1. V shed 4 bases, J shed 6 bases, and the junction held 7 bases outside the gene matches. This CDR3 contains 14 residues. Germline CDR1 reads LNHDA; CDR2 reads SQIVND (reference sequence). CDR3 amino acids: CASSKGQGSSEQYF. The CDR3 DNA sequence: TGTGCCAGTAGTAAGGGACAGGGAAGTAGCGAGCAGTACTTC.

The V and J genes are TRBV15 and TRBJ1-1; 7 bases are shared with TRBD1. J was trimmed by 3 bases and V by 5 bases; bases with no gene match: 9. The CDR3 has 15 amino acids. The V gene's germline CDR1 is LNHNV and CDR2 YYDKDF (reference sequence). The CDR3 is CATSSPQGVDTEAFF. CDR3 coding DNA: TGTGCCACCAGCTCGCCTCAGGGGGTCGACACTGAAGCTTTCTTT.

The V call is TRBV29-1, the J call TRBJ1-1; 8 nucleotides line up with TRBD1. The CDR3 covers 11 residues. V lost 8 bases to trimming and J lost 11 bases; unmatched junction nucleotides: 10. The V gene's germline CDR1 is SQVTM and CDR2 ANQGSEA. The CDR3 nucleotides read TGCAGCTTGAACACAGGGGGTCGGGCTTTCTTT. Its translation is CSLNTGGRAFF. The variable domain in full, with the rest retrieved from reference TRBV29-1 and TRBJ1-1, is SAVISQKPSRDICQRGTSLTIQCQVDSQVTMMFWYRQQPGQSLTLIATANQGSEATYESGFVIDKFPISRPNLTFSTLTVSNMSPEDSSIYLCSLNTGGRAFFGQGTRLTVV.

For the CDR3, the DNA is TGTGCCAGCACCCATGGACTAGCGGGAGATCTAGATACGCAGTATTTT. Its protein is CASTHGLAGDLDTQYF. This chain uses TRBV28 with TRBJ2-3; 13 bases agree with TRBD2. There are 16 residues in the CDR3. V gave up 7 bases and J gave up 5 bases; unmatched junction bases: 9. The V gene's germline CDR1 is MDHEN and CDR2 SYDVKM.

This chain connects TRBV2 to TRBJ2-2; TRBD2 matches at 7 bases. The germline gives CDR1 SNHLY, CDR2 FYNNEI. V lost 7 bases and J lost 9; bases outside the gene matches: 11. This CDR3 region has 14 residues. The CDR3 DNA sequence: TGTGCCAGCACCGAGCGGGACGAGCACCGGGAGCTGTTTTTT. The encoded protein is CASTERDEHRELFF.

This chain joins TRBV5-1 and TRBJ2-1, with D possibly TRBD1 on 6 matching bases. Trimming removed 0 bases at V and 8 bases at J, with 15 bases between. CDR3 length equals 15 residues. From germline, CDR1 is SGHRS and CDR2 YFSETQ. The CDR3: CASSLGRGLIYEQFF. The CDR3 nucleotides read TGCGCCAGCAGCTTGGGCAGGGGCCTTATTTATGAGCAGTTCTTC.

The chain carries TRBV12-5 and TRBJ2-5; 10 nucleotides match TRBD2. This CDR3 is 16 amino acids long. Germline V gives CDR1 LGHNT, CDR2 FRNRAP. V trimming: 4 bases; J trimming: 0 bases; junction bases outside the gene matches: 5. CDR3 DNA sequence: TGTGCTAGTGGTTATCTGAGCGGGAGGGACCAAGAGACCCAGTACTTC. Translation: CASGYLSGRDQETQYF.

The rearrangement uses TRBV18 and TRBJ1-6; a weak D match, TRBD1 (6 bases). CDR1 is KGHSH, CDR2 LQKENI, per germline. The CDR3 loop spans 13 amino acids. Between the trimmed V and J ends, which lost 3 bases and 14 bases, there was a span of 14 bases. The CDR3, as DNA: TGTGCCAGCTCACCTGAACAGGGTAGCGCCCTCCACTTT. Amino acids: CASSPEQGSALHF.

This clone occurred once. A junction end diverges from the germline sequence, so it may reflect a read error. Different DNA sequences within this sample yield the same CDR3. The rearrangement uses TRBV12-5 and TRBJ2-7; D remains unclear. Germline CDR1 reads LGHNT; CDR2 reads FRNRAP. The CDR3 totals 14 residues. Here the CDR3 reads CASGFASTAYEQYF. CDR3 DNA sequence: TGCGCTAGTGGGTTTGCCTCCACAGCTTACGAGCAGTACTTC.

This chain connects TRBV5-1 to TRBJ2-1; the D gene is possibly TRBD1 (7 bases). The CDR3 extends over 14 amino acids. Trimming took off 3 bases at V and 8 bases at J, with 15 bases between the two ends. The germline V gene encodes CDR1 SGHRS and CDR2 YFSETQ. CDR3 residues: CASSSRQGGDEQFF. The CDR3 coding sequence is TGCGCCAGCAGCTCCCGACAGGGAGGAGATGAGCAGTTCTTC.

The rearrangement joins TRBV7-9 to TRBJ1-1; TRBD1 aligns across 7 bases. The CDR3 loop spans 17 amino acids. J was trimmed by 2 bases and V by 3 bases; bases with no gene match: 12. The germline gives CDR1 SEHNR, CDR2 FQNEAQ (reference sequence). Here the CDR3 DNA reads TGTGCCAGCAGCTTCCAGCTGGGACAGACTCAAAACACTGAAGCTTTCTTT. This codes for CASSFQLGQTQNTEAFF. The full variable domain, its missing parts supplied by reference TRBV7-9 and TRBJ1-1, is DTGVSQNPRHKITKRGQNVTFRCDPISEHNRLYWYRQTLGQGPEFLTYFQNEAQLEKSRLLSDRFSAERPKGSFSTLEIQRTEQGDSAMYLCASSFQLGQTQNTEAFFGQGTRLTVV.

The chain has TRBV6-6 and TRBJ1-1; a weak D match, TRBD1 (5 bases). Germline CDR1 and CDR2: MNHNY and SVGAGI (reference sequence). The CDR3 extends over 15 amino acids. Trimming removed 9 bases at V and 4 bases at J, with 21 bases between. The CDR3 nucleotides are TGTGCCAGTCAGATGGGGCAGGGATCGTTCACTGAAGCTTTCTTT. Its protein product is CASQMGQGSFTEAFF.

The rearrangement uses TRBV5-1 and TRBJ1-1, with 10 bases aligning to TRBD1. V lost 5 bases, J lost 4 bases, and 5 bases stayed unmatched. CDR3 length: 14 amino acids. CDR1 and CDR2 from the germline V gene are SGHRS and YFSETQ. CDR3 loop: CASSSGTGVTEAFF. Written as DNA, the CDR3 is TGCGCCAGCAGTTCCGGGACAGGGGTCACTGAAGCTTTCTTT.

This chain uses TRBV19 with TRBJ1-1; D remains ambiguous. Germline lookup yields CDR1 LNHDA and CDR2 SQIVND (reference sequence). The CDR3 has 12 amino acids. Trimming removed 3 bases at V and 3 bases at J, with 5 bases between. CDR3 region: CASSIGYTEAFF. In DNA, the CDR3 is TGTGCCAGTAGTATCGGTTACACTGAAGCTTTCTTT.

The rearrangement links TRBV5-1 to TRBJ2-3; 11 bases line up with TRBD2. V lost 3 bases, J lost 1 base, and 1 base stayed unmatched. Germline V gene data show CDR1 as SGHRS and CDR2 as YFSETQ. The CDR3 consists of 15 residues. Here the CDR3 reads CASSSGLAGTDTQYF. CDR3 bases: TGCGCCAGCAGCTCGGGACTAGCGGGCACAGATACGCAGTATTTT.

This chain uses TRBV28 with TRBJ2-1; 8 bases agree with TRBD2. Germline assignment: CDR1 MDHEN and CDR2 SYDVKM. Unmatched junction bases numbered 7, after V lost 10 bases and J lost 5 bases. The CDR3 has 13 residues. The DNA of the CDR3 is TGTGCCACCCACCAGCGGGAGAACAATGAGCAGTTCTTC. Its protein is CATHQRENNEQFF.

The rearrangement joins TRBV11-1 to TRBJ2-2, with 12 bases matching TRBD1. Germline CDR1 and CDR2: SGHAT and FQDESV (reference sequence). V dropped 0 bases and J dropped 7; count of bases not matched to a gene: 9. The length of the CDR3 is 18 residues. The chain's CDR3 is CASSLALRDRGQGGELFF. DNA of the CDR3: TGTGCCAGCAGCTTAGCCCTCCGGGACAGGGGGCAAGGCGGGGAGCTGTTTTTT. The complete variable domain, with remaining parts taken from reference TRBV11-1 and TRBJ2-2, reads EAEVAQSPRYKITEKSQAVAFWCDPISGHATLYWYRQILGQGPELLVQFQDESVVDDSQLPKDRFSAERLKGVDSTLKIQPAELGDSAMYLCASSLALRDRGQGGELFFGEGSRLTVL.

The rearrangement joins TRBV30 to TRBJ2-3; 8 bases line up with TRBD1. V gave up 0 bases and J gave up 1 base; unmatched junction bases: 3. The CDR3 consists of 15 residues. Germline lookup yields CDR1 GTSNPN and CDR2 SVGIG (reference sequence). The CDR3 region has the DNA TGTGCCTGGAGTGTAGGGACAGGTCGCACAGATACGCAGTATTTT. This encodes CAWSVGTGRTDTQYF.

In this sample, this clone turned up a few times. V usage is TRBV5-6 and J usage is TRBJ1-6, with D perhaps matching TRBD1 (6 bases). V was cut by 6 bases and J by 6 bases, with 13 bases left in between. Germline-derived CDR1 and CDR2 are SGHDT and YYEEEE. The CDR3 has 14 residues. CDR3 sequence (DNA): TGTGCCAGCATTAGGGGGAACCTTAATTCACCCCTCCACTTT. It specifies CASIRGNLNSPLHF.

The genes are TRBV18 and TRBJ1-1; 8 bases agree with TRBD1. V lost 4 bases, J lost 4 bases, and 8 bases stayed unmatched. Germline-derived CDR1 and CDR2 are KGHSH and LQKENI. This CDR3 spans 15 amino acids. CDR3 nucleotide sequence: TGTGCCAGCTCACTCCCAGGACAGGGTGGCACTGAAGCTTTCTTT. Translated: CASSLPGQGGTEAFF.

The V gene is TRBV4-1, the J gene TRBJ1-6; tentatively, D is TRBD1 (5 bases). The V end lost 3 bases, the J end lost 9 bases, and 21 bases lay between the germline ends. The CDR3 spans 17 residues. Germline CDR1 and CDR2: MGHRA and YSYEKL. The CDR3 nucleotides are TGCGCCAGCAGCCAGGGCGGAAGGGCAGGGTTTACTTCACCCCTCCACTTT. The encoded protein is CASSQGGRAGFTSPLHF.

The chain joins TRBV19 to TRBJ1-5; D possibly corresponds to TRBD1 (5 bases). Germline V lookup: CDR1 LNHDA, CDR2 SQIVND (reference sequence). The CDR3 length is 16 residues. Trimming pared 6 bases from V and 6 bases from J, leaving 21 bases between. CDR3 protein: CASSWGEPGTSQPQHF. DNA for the CDR3: TGTGCCAGTAGCTGGGGGGAGCCGGGAACAAGTCAGCCCCAGCATTTT. The variable domain in full, with the rest retrieved from reference TRBV19 and TRBJ1-5, is DGGITQSPKYLFRKEGQNVTLSCEQNLNHDAMYWYRQDPGQGLRLIYYSQIVNDFQKGDIAEGYSVSREKKESFPLTVTSAQKNPTAFYLCASSWGEPGTSQPQHFGDGTRLSIL.

This clone was counted once. The chain is built from TRBV7-6 and TRBJ1-1, with a possible D match to TRBD1 (6 bases). The V and J ends lost 2 bases and 5 bases respectively, with 15 bases between them. Germline CDR1 is SGHVS and CDR2 is FNYEAQ. The CDR3 runs to 15 residues. CDR3 in amino acids: CASSLPRGGGTEAFF. CDR3 DNA: TGTGCCAGCAGCTTACCCAGGGGCGGGGGGACTGAAGCTTTCTTT.